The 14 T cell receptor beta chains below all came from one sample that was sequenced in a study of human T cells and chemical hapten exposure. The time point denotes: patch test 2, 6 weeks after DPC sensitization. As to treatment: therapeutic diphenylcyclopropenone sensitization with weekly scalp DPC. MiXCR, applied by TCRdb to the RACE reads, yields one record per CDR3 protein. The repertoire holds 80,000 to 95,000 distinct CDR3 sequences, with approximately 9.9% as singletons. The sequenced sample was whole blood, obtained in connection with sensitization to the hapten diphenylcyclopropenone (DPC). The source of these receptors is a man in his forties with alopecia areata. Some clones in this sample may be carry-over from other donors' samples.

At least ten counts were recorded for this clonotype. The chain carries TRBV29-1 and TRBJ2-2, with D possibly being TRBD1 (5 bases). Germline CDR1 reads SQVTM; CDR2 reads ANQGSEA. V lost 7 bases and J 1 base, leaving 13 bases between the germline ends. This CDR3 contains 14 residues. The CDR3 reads CSAYSQGNTGELFF. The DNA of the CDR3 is TGCAGCGCCTACTCCCAGGGGAACACCGGGGAGCTGTTTTTT.

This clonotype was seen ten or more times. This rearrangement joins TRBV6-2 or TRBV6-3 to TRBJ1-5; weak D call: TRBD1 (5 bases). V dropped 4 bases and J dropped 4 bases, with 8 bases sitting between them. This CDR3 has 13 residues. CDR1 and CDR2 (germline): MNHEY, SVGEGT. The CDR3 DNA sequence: TGTGCCAGCAGTTCGACAGTAAATCAGCCCCAGCATTTT. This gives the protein CASSSTVNQPQHF.

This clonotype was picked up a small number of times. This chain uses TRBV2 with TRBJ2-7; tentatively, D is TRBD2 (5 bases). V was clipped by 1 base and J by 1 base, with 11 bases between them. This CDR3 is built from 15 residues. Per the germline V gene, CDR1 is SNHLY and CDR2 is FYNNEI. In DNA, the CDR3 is TGTGCCAGCAGTGAAGAGAGGACGGGATCCTACGAGCAGTACGTC. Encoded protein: CASSEERTGSYEQYV.

CDR3 protein: CASSPDPVSGYGYTF. The CDR3 DNA reads TGTGCCAGCAGTCCGGACCCCGTCTCTGGCTATGGCTACACCTTC. V is TRBV6-6 and J is TRBJ1-2; D is undetermined. This CDR3 spans 15 amino acids. Per germline, CDR1 MNHNY and CDR2 SVGAGI (reference sequence). With 5 bases removed from V and 4 bases from J, the gap between germline ends came to 17 bases.

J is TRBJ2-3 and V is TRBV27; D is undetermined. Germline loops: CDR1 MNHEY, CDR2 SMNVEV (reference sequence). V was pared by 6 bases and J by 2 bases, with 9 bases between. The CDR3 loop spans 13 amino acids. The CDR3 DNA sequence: TGTGCCAGCAGGGGATCATACACAGATACGCAGTATTTT. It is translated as CASRGSYTDTQYF.

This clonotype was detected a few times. The CDR3 loop is CASRPGILDTGELFF. In DNA, the CDR3 is TGTGCCAGCAGGCCGGGAATTCTGGACACCGGGGAGCTGTTTTTT. This rearrangement joins TRBV6-2 or TRBV6-3 to TRBJ2-2; D is possibly TRBD2 (5 bases). Germline V gene data show CDR1 as MNHEY and CDR2 as SVGEGT. V lost 6 bases and J lost 3, with 14 bases in between. This CDR3 is built from 15 residues.

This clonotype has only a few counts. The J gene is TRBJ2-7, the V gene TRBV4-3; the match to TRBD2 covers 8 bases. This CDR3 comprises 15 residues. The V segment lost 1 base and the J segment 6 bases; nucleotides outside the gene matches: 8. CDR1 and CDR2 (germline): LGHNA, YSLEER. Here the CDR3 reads CASSQGTGRDAEQYF. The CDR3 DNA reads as TGCGCCAGCAGCCAAGGAACCGGGAGGGACGCCGAGCAGTACTTC.

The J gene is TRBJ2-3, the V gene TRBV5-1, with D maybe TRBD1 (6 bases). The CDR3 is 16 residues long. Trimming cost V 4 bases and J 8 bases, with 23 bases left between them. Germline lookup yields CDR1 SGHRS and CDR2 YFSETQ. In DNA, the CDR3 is TGCGCCAGCAGCCAACAGGGTGCACAGATACAGGGTACGCAGTATTTT. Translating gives CASSQQGAQIQGTQYF.

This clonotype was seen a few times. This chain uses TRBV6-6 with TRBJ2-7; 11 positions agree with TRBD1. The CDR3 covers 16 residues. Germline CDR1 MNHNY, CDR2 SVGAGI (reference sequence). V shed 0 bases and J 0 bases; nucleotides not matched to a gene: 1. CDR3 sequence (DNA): TGTGCCAGCAGTTACTCGGGGACAGGGGGCTCCTACGAGCAGTACTTC. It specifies CASSYSGTGGSYEQYF.

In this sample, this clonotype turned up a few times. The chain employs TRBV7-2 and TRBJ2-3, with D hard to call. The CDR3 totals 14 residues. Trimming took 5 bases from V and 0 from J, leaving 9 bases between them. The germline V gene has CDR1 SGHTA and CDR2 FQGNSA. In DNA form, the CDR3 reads TGTGCCAGCAGCGCGGCAGTGAGCACAGATACGCAGTATTTT. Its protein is CASSAAVSTDTQYF.

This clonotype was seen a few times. The CDR3 here is CASSGQGRSNEKLFF. Written as DNA, the CDR3 is TGTGCCAGCAGCGGACAGGGGCGTTCTAATGAAAAACTGTTTTTT. J is TRBJ1-4 and V is TRBV7-2, with 9 nucleotides matching TRBD1. The CDR3 has 15 amino acids. Trimming cost V 5 bases and J 3 bases; bases outside gene matches: 4. Germline assignment: CDR1 SGHTA and CDR2 FQGNSA.

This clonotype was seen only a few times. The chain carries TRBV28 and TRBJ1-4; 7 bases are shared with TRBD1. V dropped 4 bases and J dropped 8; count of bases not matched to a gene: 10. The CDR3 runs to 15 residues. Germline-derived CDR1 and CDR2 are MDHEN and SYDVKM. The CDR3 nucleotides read TGTGCCAGCAGTTCCCTACAGGGGATTTCGGAAAAACTGTTTTTT. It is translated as CASSSLQGISEKLFF.

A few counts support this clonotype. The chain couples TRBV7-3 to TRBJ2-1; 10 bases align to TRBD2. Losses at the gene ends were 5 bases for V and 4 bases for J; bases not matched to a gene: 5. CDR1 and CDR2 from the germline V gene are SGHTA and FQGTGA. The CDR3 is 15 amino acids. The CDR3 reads CASSPAGGPYNEQFF. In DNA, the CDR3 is TGTGCCAGCAGCCCAGCGGGAGGGCCTTACAATGAGCAGTTCTTC.

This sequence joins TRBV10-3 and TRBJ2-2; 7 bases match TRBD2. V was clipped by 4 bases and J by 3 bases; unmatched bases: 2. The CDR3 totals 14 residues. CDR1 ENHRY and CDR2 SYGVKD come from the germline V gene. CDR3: CAISGGLYTGELFF. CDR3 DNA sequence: TGTGCCATCAGTGGGGGACTATACACCGGGGAGCTGTTTTTT.